This T cell receptor beta chain derives from a study of T cell repertoires in cytomegalovirus infection. For this clonotype: Antigen: not known.

MiXCR, applied by TCRdb to the reads, yields one record per CDR3 protein. The sample carries 95,000 to 150,000 distinct CDR3 sequences, about 31% recorded once. This TCR was sampled from a human donor in good health (CMV status not recorded). Some clones in this sample may be carry-over from other donors' samples. The material was CD8+ T cells from cultured PBMCs, obtained from culture after CMV antigen stimulation.

The CDR3 loop is CASSPGVAGVDVETQYF. In DNA, the CDR3 is TGTGCCAGCAGCCCCGGAGTAGCGGGGGTAGACGTGGAGACCCAGTACTTC. This chain uses TRBV7-4 with TRBJ2-5; 9 positions agree with TRBD2. Per germline, CDR1 SGHVT and CDR2 SQSDAQ. The CDR3 has 17 amino acids. The V and J ends lost 5 bases and 5 bases, in that order; junction bases with no gene match: 15.